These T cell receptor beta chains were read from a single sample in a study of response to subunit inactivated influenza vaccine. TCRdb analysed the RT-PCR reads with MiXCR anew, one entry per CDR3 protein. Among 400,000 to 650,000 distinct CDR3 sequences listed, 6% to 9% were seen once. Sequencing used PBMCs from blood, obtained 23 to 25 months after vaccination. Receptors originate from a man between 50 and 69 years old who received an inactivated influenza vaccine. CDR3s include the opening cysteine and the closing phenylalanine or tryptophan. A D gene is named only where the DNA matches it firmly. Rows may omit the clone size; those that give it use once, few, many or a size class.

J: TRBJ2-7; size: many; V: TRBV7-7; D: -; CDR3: CASSLDGGGGEQYF; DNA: TGTGCCAGCAGCTTAGATGGCGGAGGCGGCGAGCAGTACTTC
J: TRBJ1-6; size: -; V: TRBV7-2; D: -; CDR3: CASSLRGGNSPLHF; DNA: TGTGCCAGCAGCTTGAGAGGGGGTAATTCACCCCTCCACTTT
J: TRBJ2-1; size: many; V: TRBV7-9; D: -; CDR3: CASSLQRHEQFF; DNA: TGTGCCAGCAGCTTGCAGAGGCATGAGCAGTTCTTC
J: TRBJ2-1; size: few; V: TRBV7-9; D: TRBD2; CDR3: CASHSAGARNEQFF; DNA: TGTGCCAGCCACTCAGCGGGAGCAAGGAATGAGCAGTTCTTC
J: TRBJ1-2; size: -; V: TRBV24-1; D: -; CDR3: CATSDGGYGYTF; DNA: TGTGCCACCTCGGATGGGGGTTATGGCTACACCTTC
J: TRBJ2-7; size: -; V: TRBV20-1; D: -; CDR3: CSAEAASYEQYF; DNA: TGCAGTGCAGAGGCAGCTTCCTACGAGCAGTACTTC
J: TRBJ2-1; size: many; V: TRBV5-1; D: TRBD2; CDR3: CASSLDSGGANNEQFF; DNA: TGCGCCAGCAGCTTGGATAGCGGGGGGGCCAACAATGAGCAGTTCTTC
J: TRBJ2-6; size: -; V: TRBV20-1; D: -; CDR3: CSARVRFGGANVLTF; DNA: TGCAGTGCTAGAGTGCGTTTCGGCGGGGCCAACGTCCTGACTTTC
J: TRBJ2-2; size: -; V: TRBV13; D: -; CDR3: CASSFTTNIRELFF; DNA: TGTGCCAGCAGCTTCACGACCAACATCAGGGAGCTGTTTTTT
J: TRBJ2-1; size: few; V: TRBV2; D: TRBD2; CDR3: CASSFGLAGGLDYNEQFF; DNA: TGTGCCAGCAGTTTCGGACTAGCGGGAGGTTTGGATTACAATGAGCAGTTCTTC
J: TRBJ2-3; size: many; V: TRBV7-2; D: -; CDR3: CASSFFGSTDTQYF; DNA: TGTGCCAGCAGCTTCTTCGGGAGCACAGATACGCAGTATTTT
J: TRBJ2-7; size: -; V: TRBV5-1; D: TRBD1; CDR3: CASSSPGQGLYEQYF; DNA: TGCGCCAGCAGCTCTCCGGGACAGGGGCTCTACGAGCAGTACTTC
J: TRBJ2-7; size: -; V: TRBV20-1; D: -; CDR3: CSAAGQTTSYEQYF; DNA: TGCAGTGCTGCGGGACAGACGACCTCCTACGAGCAGTACTTC
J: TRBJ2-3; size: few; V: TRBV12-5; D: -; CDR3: CASGLAGSDTQYF; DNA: TGTGCTAGTGGTTTGGCAGGTTCAGATACGCAGTATTTT
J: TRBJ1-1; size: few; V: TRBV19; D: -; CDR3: CASSIGYTEAFF; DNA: TGTGCCAGTAGTATCGGATACACTGAAGCTTTCTTT
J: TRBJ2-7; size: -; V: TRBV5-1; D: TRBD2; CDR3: CASSYGTSGANPWIYEQYF; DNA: TGCGCCAGCAGCTACGGGACTAGCGGAGCAAATCCTTGGATATACGAGCAGTACTTC
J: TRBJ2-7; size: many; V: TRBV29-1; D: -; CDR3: CSVVVRSYEQYF; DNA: TGCAGCGTTGTGGTGCGATCCTACGAGCAGTACTTC
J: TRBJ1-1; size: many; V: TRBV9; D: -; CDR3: CASSVGLGRVNTEAFF; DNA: TGTGCCAGCAGCGTAGGACTCGGCAGGGTGAACACTGAAGCTTTCTTT
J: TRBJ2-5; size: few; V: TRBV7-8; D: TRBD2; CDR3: CASSWGGKETQYF; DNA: TGTGCCAGCAGCTGGGGGGGGAAAGAGACCCAGTACTTC
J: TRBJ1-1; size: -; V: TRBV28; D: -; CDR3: CASSLPPGLGTEAFF; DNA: TGTGCCAGCAGTTTACCCCCGGGGTTAGGGACTGAAGCTTTCTTT
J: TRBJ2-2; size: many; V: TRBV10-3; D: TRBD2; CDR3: CAISRGLAGIMNTGELFF; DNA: TGTGCCATCAGTAGAGGACTAGCGGGGATAATGAACACCGGGGAGCTGTTTTTT
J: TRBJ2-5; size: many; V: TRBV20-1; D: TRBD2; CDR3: CSARNSGGAETQYF; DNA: TGCAGTGCTAGAAATAGCGGGGGGGCCGAGACCCAGTACTTC
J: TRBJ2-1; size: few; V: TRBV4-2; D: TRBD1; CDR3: CASSQEGLRGNKEQFF; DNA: TGTGCCAGCAGCCAAGAGGGCCTCAGGGGGAATAAGGAGCAGTTCTTC
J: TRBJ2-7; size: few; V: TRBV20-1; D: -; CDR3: CSAHRDGYEQYF; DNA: TGCAGTGCCCACAGGGATGGGTACGAGCAGTACTTC
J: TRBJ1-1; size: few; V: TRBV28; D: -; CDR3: CASSLAQDSEAFF; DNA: TGTGCCAGCAGTTTAGCCCAGGACAGTGAAGCTTTCTTT
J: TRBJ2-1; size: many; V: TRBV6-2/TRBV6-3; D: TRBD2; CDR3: CASKVAGVVYNEQFF; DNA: TGTGCCAGCAAGGTAGCGGGAGTTGTCTACAATGAGCAGTTCTTC
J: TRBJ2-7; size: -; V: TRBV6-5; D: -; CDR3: CASSYFGSSYEQYF; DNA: TGTGCCAGCAGTTACTTTGGGAGCTCCTACGAGCAGTACTTC
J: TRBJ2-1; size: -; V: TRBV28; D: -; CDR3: CASRGRAPLRGEQFF; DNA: TGTGCCAGCAGGGGCCGAGCACCACTGAGGGGTGAGCAGTTCTTC
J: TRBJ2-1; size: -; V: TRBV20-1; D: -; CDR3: CSARDSGSYNEQFF; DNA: TGCAGTGCTAGAGATTCAGGCTCCTACAATGAGCAGTTCTTC
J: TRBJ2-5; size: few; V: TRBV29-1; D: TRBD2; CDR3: CSGFIAGEETQYF; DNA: TGCAGCGGATTTATAGCGGGAGAAGAGACCCAGTACTTC
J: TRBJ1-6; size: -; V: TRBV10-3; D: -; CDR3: CAISEVGAEDNSPLHF; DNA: TGTGCCATCAGTGAGGTAGGGGCAGAGGATAATTCACCCCTCCACTTT
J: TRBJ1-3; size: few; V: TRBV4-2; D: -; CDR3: CASSQDGHSPGNTIYF; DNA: TGTGCCAGCAGCCAAGATGGGCACAGCCCCGGAAACACCATATATTTT
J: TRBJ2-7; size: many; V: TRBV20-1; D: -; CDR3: CSAGDSSFSSYEQYF; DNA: TGCAGTGCGGGGGACTCCAGTTTTAGCTCCTACGAGCAGTACTTC
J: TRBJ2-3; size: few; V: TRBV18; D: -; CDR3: CASSPFSGTDTQYF; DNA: TGTGCCAGCTCACCTTTTAGCGGCACAGATACGCAGTATTTT